The 3 T cell receptor gamma chains below come from one sample, sequenced in a study of intestinal T cells in coeliac disease. TRG repertoires were amplified with LymphoTrack primers from 150 to 250 ng of biopsy DNA. TCRdb reanalyzed the multiplex PCR reads using CATT. The sample yields 990 or so gamma-chain clones, around 46% seen once. Genomic DNA came from ten approximately 4.8-µm formalin-fixed paraffin-embedded scrolls per case. The specimen sequenced was a duodenal biopsy. The receptors were gathered from a human donor with celiac disease.

This sequence joins TRGV10 and TRGJ1 or TRGJ2. TRGV10 is flagged as an ORF with uncertain function. The CDR3 consists of 14 residues. Trimming took 8 bases from V and 3 from J; bases not matched to a gene: 11. CDR3 region: CAAWEPRIYYKKLF. CDR3 nucleotides: TGTGCTGCGTGGGAACCACGAATTTATTATAAGAAACTCTTT.

V is TRGV10 and J is TRGJ1 or TRGJ2. TRGV10 is an ORF, with its function uncertain. The junction had 11 bases not matched to a gene; V was cut back by 11 bases and J by 9 bases. The CDR3 loop spans 11 amino acids. CDR3 in amino acids: CAASTPPKKLF. CDR3 DNA: TGTGCTGCGAGCACACCACCTAAGAAACTCTTT.

This clone came up once. CDR3 nucleotides: TGTGCCACCTGGACGGGCGGGTATAAGAAACTCTTT. Its protein is CATWTGGYKKLF. The chain is built from TRGV2 and TRGJ1 or TRGJ2. This CDR3 region has 12 residues. Germline assignment: CDR1 EGSNGY and CDR2 YDSYNSKV. V lost 6 bases to trimming and J lost 7 bases; unmatched junction nucleotides: 9.